Below, 19 T cell receptor beta chains from the same sample are listed, as sequenced in a study of Graves' ophthalmopathy and Graves' hyperthyroidism (dated 2018 in TCRdb). Sequencing instrument: Illumina HiSeq 2000. For repertoire sequencing, the TCR beta CDR3 regions were amplified from RNA transcripts. HTBI primers and the Qiagen OneStep RT-PCR kit were used in a first-round RT-PCR, which was followed by a second-round multiplex PCR, size selection and purification. TCRdb cleaned the public reads at Q25 with fastp, built clones with MiXCR and kept in-frame beta chains. Each record represents a unique CDR3 protein, reported with the most common genes and DNA among its rows. Recorded for this sample are about 620,000 distinct CDR3 sequences; 22% of them occurred a single time. Approximately 7% of the sample rests with the top ten. The sequenced sample was peripheral blood. Receptor source: a woman under 30 with stable Graves' hyperthyroidism. Some clones in this sample may be carry-over from other donors' samples. Donor details come from another sample of the same person, matched by shared clones.

In the case of this clonotype: A much larger clone differs by one base, so this may be a read error. V usage is TRBV2 and J usage is TRBJ2-5; D unresolved. V was pared by 10 bases and J by 3 bases, with 9 bases between. CDR3 length equals 11 residues. The germline CDR1 and CDR2 sequences are SNHLY and FYNNEI. The CDR3 coding sequence is TGTGCCATCACCAGGAAAGAGACCCAGTACTTC. Protein: CAITRKETQYF.

V usage is TRBV4-1 and J usage is TRBJ2-7; TRBD2 might be the D (6 bases). V dropped 3 bases and J dropped 2 bases, with 11 bases sitting between them. Germline values: CDR1 MGHRA, CDR2 YSYEKL. The CDR3 length is 14 residues. In DNA, the CDR3 is TGCGCCAGCAGCCAGCGGGACGCTGCCTACGAGCAGTACTTC. Translation gives CASSQRDAAYEQYF.

This clonotype has just a few counts. The gene calls are TRBV18 and TRBJ2-7, with 8 bases aligning to TRBD2. The CDR3 spans 13 residues. CDR1 is KGHSH, CDR2 LQKENI, per germline. The trim removed 2 bases at V and 5 bases at J, leaving 2 bases unmatched. CDR3 coding DNA: TGTGCCAGCTCACCAGCGGGGGGCAACGAGCAGTACTTC. This sequence encodes CASSPAGGNEQYF.

This clonotype has only one observation. This sequence joins TRBV28 and TRBJ2-7; possible D gene TRBD1, 6 bases. The V gene's germline CDR1 is MDHEN and CDR2 SYDVKM. V was shortened by 4 bases and J by 6 bases, with 19 bases between the two germline ends. The CDR3 loop spans 15 amino acids. The CDR3 reads CASSSQVDRKGEQYF. Written as DNA, the CDR3 is TGTGCCAGCAGTTCCCAAGTTGACAGGAAGGGCGAGCAGTACTTC.

The chain recombines TRBV11-1 with TRBJ2-7, with D perhaps matching TRBD2 (5 bases). Germline V gives CDR1 SGHAT, CDR2 FQDESV (reference sequence). This CDR3 contains 14 residues. V lost 6 bases to trimming and J lost 3 bases, with 15 bases between them. CDR3 DNA: TGTGCCAGCAGACCTAGAGGGCGAGGCTACGAGCAGTACTTC. Protein product: CASRPRGRGYEQYF.

This clonotype showed up many times. This sequence joins TRBV12-3 or TRBV12-4 and TRBJ1-2; tentative D call: TRBD1 (5 bases). V dropped 5 bases and J dropped 3 bases, with 16 bases sitting between them. CDR3 length equals 15 residues. The CDR3 reads CASSPDLGGYYGYTF. DNA for the CDR3: TGTGCCAGCAGTCCTGACTTGGGGGGGTACTATGGCTACACCTTC.

This clonotype was detected many times. The junction departs from germline at one end; a sequencing error may be responsible. The V call is TRBV5-1, the J call TRBJ1-1; D gene unclear. The CDR3 covers 12 residues. Germline CDR1 reads SGHRS; CDR2 reads YFSETQ. The CDR3, as DNA: TGTGCCAGCAGTGCCCTCGACACTGAAGCTTTCTTT. Translated: CASSALDTEAFF. The full variable domain, in which reference TRBV5-1 and TRBJ1-1 provide the parts outside the CDR3, is KAGVTQTPRYLIKTRGQQVTLSCSPISGHRSVSWYQQTPGQGLQFLFEYFSETQRNKGNFPGRFSGRQFSNSRSEMNVSTLELGDSALYLCASSALDTEAFFGQGTRLTVV.

The chain joins TRBV7-9 to TRBJ2-7; D is possibly TRBD1 or TRBD2 (5 bases each). The CDR3 is made up of 15 amino acids. Germline assignment: CDR1 SEHNR and CDR2 FQNEAQ (reference sequence). The V gene lost 8 bases and the J gene lost 2 bases, with 19 bases spanning the gap. The CDR3 protein is CASVPIRDGAYEQYF. CDR3 in DNA: TGTGCCAGCGTCCCGATCCGGGACGGAGCCTACGAGCAGTACTTC.

This clonotype was seen repeatedly, ten times or more. This sequence joins TRBV2 and TRBJ1-5; no clear D gene. The CDR3 runs 12 residues. Germline CDR1 SNHLY, CDR2 FYNNEI. V was shortened by 9 bases and J by 7 bases, with 13 bases between the two germline ends. The chain's CDR3 is CASHPGSQPQHF. The CDR3 DNA is TGTGCCAGTCATCCTGGAAGCCAGCCCCAGCATTTT.

This clonotype was seen many times. CDR3 amino acids: CASKDDTYTGELFF. The CDR3, as DNA: TGTGCCAGCAAGGATGACACTTACACCGGGGAGCTGTTTTTT. This chain joins TRBV6-1 and TRBJ2-2; no reliable D call. The V end lost 7 bases, the J end lost 3 bases, and 12 bases lay between the germline ends. CDR1 and CDR2 from the germline V gene are MNHNS and SASEGT. The CDR3 contains 14 residues.

This clonotype was observed many times. V is TRBV20-1 and J is TRBJ2-2, with 12 bases aligning to TRBD2. The CDR3 spans 14 residues. V lost 6 bases to trimming and J lost 7 bases; unmatched junction nucleotides: 6. Germline loops: CDR1 DFQATT, CDR2 SNEGSKA (reference sequence). The CDR3 region has the DNA TGCAGTGCAAGACTAGCGGGAGTGAGCGGGGAGCTGTTTTTT. The encoded protein is CSARLAGVSGELFF.

This chain links TRBV28 with TRBJ1-2; D gene uncertain. The CDR3 contains 14 residues. The germline gives CDR1 MDHEN, CDR2 SYDVKM. V was trimmed by 2 bases and J by 0 bases, leaving 7 bases between them. The CDR3 here is CASSLPPSNYGYTF. CDR3 DNA sequence: TGTGCCAGCAGTTTACCTCCCTCTAACTATGGCTACACCTTC.

The rearrangement links TRBV6-1 to TRBJ1-2, with D uncertain. This CDR3 comprises 15 residues. Looked up from germline, CDR1 is MNHNS and CDR2 is SASEGT. The V and J ends lost 1 base and 6 bases respectively, with 15 bases between them. The CDR3 sequence is CASSEGVIGRHGYTF. The DNA of the CDR3 is TGTGCCAGCAGTGAAGGTGTGATTGGGCGCCATGGCTACACCTTC.

This clonotype was counted ten times or more. The chain couples TRBV20-1 to TRBJ2-7; 10 bases fit TRBD2. The germline V gene has CDR1 DFQATT and CDR2 SNEGSKA (reference sequence). V lost 6 bases to trimming and J lost 8 bases; unmatched junction nucleotides: 13. This CDR3 spans 14 amino acids. This CDR3 is CSAPITGTSDKQYF. As DNA, the CDR3 is TGCAGTGCCCCGATCACCGGGACTAGCGATAAGCAGTACTTC.

This clonotype was found a few times. The chain is built from TRBV18 and TRBJ2-2; D assignment may be TRBD1 or TRBD2 (5 bases each). This CDR3 is built from 15 residues. CDR1 is KGHSH, CDR2 LQKENI, per germline. V was trimmed by 1 base and J by 4 bases, leaving 10 bases between them. CDR3 protein: CASSPQQEVTGELFF. DNA for the CDR3: TGTGCCAGCTCACCACAACAGGAGGTCACCGGGGAGCTGTTTTTT.

This sequence joins TRBV12-3 or TRBV12-4 and TRBJ2-5; 12 nucleotides line up with TRBD2. CDR3 length: 16 residues. The ends lost 6 bases at V and 1 base at J; junction bases unmatched: 6. CDR3 in amino acids: CASRQPGLAGQETQYF. The DNA of the CDR3 is TGTGCCAGCAGACAGCCGGGACTAGCGGGCCAAGAGACCCAGTACTTC.

This clonotype showed up many times. The V call is TRBV19, the J call TRBJ1-1; D may be TRBD1 (5 bases). V lost 3 bases and J 1 base, leaving 9 bases between the germline ends. The CDR3 is 14 amino acids. Germline V gene data show CDR1 as LNHDA and CDR2 as SQIVND (reference sequence). Written as DNA, the CDR3 is TGTGCCAGTAGTATTTTCGGGGGGAACACTGAAGCTTTCTTT. This sequence encodes CASSIFGGNTEAFF.

This clonotype has ten or more counts. The rearrangement links TRBV24-1 to TRBJ2-7, with 7 bases lining up with TRBD2. V gave up 4 bases and J gave up 1 base; unmatched junction bases: 9. In germline, CDR1 is KGHDR, CDR2 SFDVKD. The length of the CDR3 is 16 residues. In DNA form, the CDR3 reads TGTGCCACCAGTGACCCGGCTAGCGGAAGATCCTACGAGCAGTACTTC. It encodes CATSDPASGRSYEQYF.

This clonotype was counted a few times. A much larger clone is a single base away; this may be a read error. The chain joins TRBV2 to TRBJ1-5, with 7 bases aligning to TRBD1. Trimming removed 5 bases from V and 2 bases from J; junction bases left unmatched: 3. CDR3 length equals 14 residues. Germline V gene data show CDR1 as SNHLY and CDR2 as FYNNEI. The CDR3 reads CASSYRGGNQPQHF. The CDR3 DNA sequence: TGTGCCAGCAGTTACAGGGGAGGCAATCAGCCCCAGCATTTT.